This TCR beta chain was observed in a study of T cell responses to AZD1222 COVID-19 vaccine. Study overall: Second doses at about 4 or about 12 weeks were pooled.

Overall study results and limits: Once two AZD1222 doses were given, Spike-specific TCR breadth and depth went up.

In the case of this clone: Its antigen is not known.

This CDR3 has 14 amino acids. The V gene's germline CDR1 is SGHVS and CDR2 FQNEAQ. Trimming cost V 2 bases and J 5 bases; bases outside gene matches: 5. Clones were read by immunoSEQ multiplex PCR, and TCRdb kept only the in-frame ones, dropping some. Among 90,000 to 150,000 clones listed, approximately 88% were seen once. The receptor was derived from an adult in good health. The sequenced sample was peripheral blood, obtained on day 0 of AZD1222 vaccination. This rearrangement joins TRBV7-8 to TRBJ1-2, with 7 bases that match TRBD1. The DNA of the CDR3 is TGTGCCAGCAGCTTACGGGACAGTATTTATGGCTACACCTTC. Residues: CASSLRDSIYGYTF. Filled out from reference TRBV7-8 and TRBJ1-2, the complete variable domain reads GAGVSQSPRYKVAKRGQDVALRCDPISGHVSLFWYQQALGQGPEFLTYFQNEAQLDKSGLPSDRFFAERPEGSVSTLKIQRTQQEDSAVYLCASSLRDSIYGYTFGSGTRLTVV.